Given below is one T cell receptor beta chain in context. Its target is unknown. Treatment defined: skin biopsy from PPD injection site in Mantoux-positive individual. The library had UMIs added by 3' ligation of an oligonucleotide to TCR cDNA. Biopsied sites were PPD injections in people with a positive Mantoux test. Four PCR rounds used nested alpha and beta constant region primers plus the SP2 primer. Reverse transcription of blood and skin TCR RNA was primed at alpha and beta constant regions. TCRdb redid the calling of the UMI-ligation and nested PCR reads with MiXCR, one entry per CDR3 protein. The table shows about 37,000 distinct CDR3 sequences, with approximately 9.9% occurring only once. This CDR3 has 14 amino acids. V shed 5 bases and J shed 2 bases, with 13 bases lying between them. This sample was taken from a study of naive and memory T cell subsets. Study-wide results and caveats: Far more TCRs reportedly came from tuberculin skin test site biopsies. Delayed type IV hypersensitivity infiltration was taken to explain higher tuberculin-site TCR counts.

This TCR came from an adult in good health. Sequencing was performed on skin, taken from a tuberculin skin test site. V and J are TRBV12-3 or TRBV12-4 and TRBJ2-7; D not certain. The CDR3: CASSNILNPYEQYF. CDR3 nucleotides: TGTGCCAGCAGTAACATCCTAAATCCCTACGAGCAGTACTTC.